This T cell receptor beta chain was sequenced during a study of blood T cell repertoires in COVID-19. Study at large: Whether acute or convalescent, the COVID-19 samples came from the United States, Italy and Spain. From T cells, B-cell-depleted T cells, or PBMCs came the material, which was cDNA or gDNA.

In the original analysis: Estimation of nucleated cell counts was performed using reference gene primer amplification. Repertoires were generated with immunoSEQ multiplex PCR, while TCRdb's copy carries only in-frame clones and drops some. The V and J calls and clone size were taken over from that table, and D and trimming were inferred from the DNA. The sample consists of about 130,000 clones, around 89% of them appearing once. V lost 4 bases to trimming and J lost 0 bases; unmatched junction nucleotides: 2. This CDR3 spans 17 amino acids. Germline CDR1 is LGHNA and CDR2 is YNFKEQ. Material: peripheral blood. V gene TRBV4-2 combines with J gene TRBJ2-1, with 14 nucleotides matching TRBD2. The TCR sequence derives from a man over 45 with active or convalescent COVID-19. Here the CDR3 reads CASSLGLAGASYNEQFF. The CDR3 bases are TGTGCCAGCAGCCTGGGACTAGCGGGGGCCTCCTACAATGAGCAGTTCTTC.